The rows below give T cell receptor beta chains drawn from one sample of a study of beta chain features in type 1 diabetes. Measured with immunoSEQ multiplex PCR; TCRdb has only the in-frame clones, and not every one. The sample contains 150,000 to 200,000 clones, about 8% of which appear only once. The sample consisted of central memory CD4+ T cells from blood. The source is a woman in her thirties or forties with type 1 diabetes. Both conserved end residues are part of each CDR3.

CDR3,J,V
CASSVGARGPTDTQYF,TRBJ2-3,TRBV9
CAWTRGNTEAFF,TRBJ1-1,TRBV30
CASSERDGRAFF,TRBJ1-1,TRBV2
CASSRFGTGEKETQYF,TRBJ2-5,TRBV7-3
CASSGTSVKQFF,TRBJ2-1,TRBV19
CASSEFEGYGYTF,TRBJ1-2,TRBV25-1
CASSQGTSWEQYF,TRBJ2-7,TRBV4-1
CASSQVILAGRETQYF,TRBJ2-5,TRBV4-1
CASRRTTGEETQYF,TRBJ2-5,TRBV7-6
CASSYMDRAPTEAFF,TRBJ1-1,TRBV5-6
CASRDHFPGRLGEQYF,TRBJ2-7,TRBV28
CASSLGTGLEAFF,TRBJ1-1,TRBV5-1
CASTLSGNEQFF,TRBJ2-1,TRBV7-2
CASRTSGTSYEQYF,TRBJ2-7,TRBV2
CASSSRGIQYF,TRBJ2-4,TRBV14
CASSLGTSGRSAQYF,TRBJ2-3,TRBV7-2
CAIRDRNTEAFF,TRBJ1-1,TRBV10-3
CASGRSPGDYEQYF,TRBJ2-7,TRBV27
CASRRYTGTGEDEQFF,TRBJ2-1,TRBV5-4
CASSQQGYNEQFF,TRBJ2-1,TRBV5-1
CASSDQALSGNTIYF,TRBJ1-3,TRBV9
CASSVGGQNTEAFF,TRBJ1-1,TRBV9
CASSLRTSGGTQYF,TRBJ2-5,TRBV28
CASSLHGSTGRKGYGYTF,TRBJ1-2,TRBV4-3
CAISESGGEKAFF,TRBJ1-1,TRBV6-5
CASSLGILAGAPSYNEQFF,TRBJ2-1,TRBV7-6
CASRWGENYNSPLHF,TRBJ1-6,TRBV2
CASSRSGYETQYF,TRBJ2-5,TRBV7-3
CASSQSGRWELFF,TRBJ2-2,TRBV4-2
CASSSRNSGELFF,TRBJ2-2,TRBV6-1
CASSEETRLVF,TRBJ1-4,TRBV2
CASSLGSRLGKLFF,TRBJ1-4,TRBV7-2
CASSPGTVYEQYF,TRBJ2-7,TRBV18
CASSPRGQGENQPQHF,TRBJ1-5,TRBV7-8
CSVVGLLAGTNEQFF,TRBJ2-1,TRBV29-1
CASSPRSGRTNEQFF,TRBJ2-1,TRBV27
CASSLGGDGKNIQYF,TRBJ2-4,TRBV28
CASSAVQETQYF,TRBJ2-5,TRBV6-1
CASADSVVNEKLFF,TRBJ1-4,TRBV5-1
CAISGDSEASDTQYF,TRBJ2-3,TRBV10-3
CASSPTSGLDEQFF,TRBJ2-1,TRBV18
CASSLLLAGVYEQYF,TRBJ2-7,TRBV27